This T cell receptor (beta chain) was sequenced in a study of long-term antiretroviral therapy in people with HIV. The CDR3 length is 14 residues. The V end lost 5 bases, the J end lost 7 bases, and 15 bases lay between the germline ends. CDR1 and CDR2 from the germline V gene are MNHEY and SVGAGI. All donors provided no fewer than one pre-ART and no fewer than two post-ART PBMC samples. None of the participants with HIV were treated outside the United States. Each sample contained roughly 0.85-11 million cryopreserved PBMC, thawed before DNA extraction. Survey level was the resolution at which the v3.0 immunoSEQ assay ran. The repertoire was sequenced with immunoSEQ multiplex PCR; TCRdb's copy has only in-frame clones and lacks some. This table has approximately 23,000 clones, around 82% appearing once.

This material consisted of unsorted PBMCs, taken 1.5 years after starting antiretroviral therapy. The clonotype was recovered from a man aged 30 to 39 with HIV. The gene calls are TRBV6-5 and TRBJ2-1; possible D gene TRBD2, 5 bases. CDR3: CASSPSGWGNEQFF. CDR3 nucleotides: TGTGCCAGCAGTCCCTCGGGGTGGGGAAATGAGCAGTTCTTC.